These 12 T cell receptor beta chains were all obtained from the same sample, sequenced in a study of beta chain features in type 1 diabetes (dated by TCRdb to the late 2010s). The library came from the immunoSEQ multiplex PCR assay. The entire isolated RNA was reverse transcribed using the High Capacity cDNA Reverse Transcription Kit, and thus expressed TCRB transcripts were sequenced. TCRdb's version of the immuneACCESS table is confined to in-frame rearrangements and falls short of the full clone set. An unresolved V gene accounts for under half of the shortfall where checked; the remainder is of unknown origin. The sample profile shows around 500,000 clones; 9.5% to 12% of them were found once. The top ten clonotypes cover about 0.042% of the sample. Source material: naive CD4+ T cells from blood. Interpreted using the paper, the cell subset or site label stands for: true naive CD4+ T cells. The receptors shown here come from a woman aged 18-35 years in good health.

This chain connects TRBV30 to TRBJ1-5; no clear D gene. This CDR3 contains 13 residues. Germline V CDR1 and CDR2: GTSNPN, SVGIG (reference sequence). V was cut by 2 bases and J by 5 bases, with 10 bases left in between. The CDR3 region is CAWSYGVDQPQHF. The CDR3 DNA reads as TGTGCCTGGAGTTACGGGGTCGATCAGCCCCAGCATTTT.

This clone turned up a few times. The V and J genes are TRBV13 and TRBJ2-7; weak D call: TRBD2 (6 bases). CDR1 and CDR2 (germline): PRHDT, FYEKMQ (reference sequence). Trimming removed 6 bases at V and 4 bases at J, with 19 bases between. The CDR3 runs to 15 residues. The CDR3 coding sequence is TGTGCCAGCAGAATAAAAAATAGCGGAATTTACGAGCAGTACTTC. Its translation: CASRIKNSGIYEQYF.

This clone was found a few times. The V and J genes are TRBV29-1 and TRBJ2-1; 10 nucleotides agree with TRBD2. This CDR3 comprises 15 residues. V shed 5 bases and J 8 bases; nucleotides not matched to a gene: 12. The germline V gene encodes CDR1 SQVTM and CDR2 ANQGSEA. The CDR3 spells CSVWGTSENYDEQFF. The CDR3 DNA is TGCAGCGTTTGGGGGACTAGCGAAAATTATGATGAGCAGTTCTTC.

The gene calls are TRBV18 and TRBJ1-6, with unresolved D. Deletions cut 4 bases from V and 3 bases from J, with 10 bases between. Germline values: CDR1 KGHSH, CDR2 LQKENI. There are 15 residues in the CDR3. The CDR3 region has the DNA TGTGCCAGCTCACAGAGCGGAAGCTATAATTCACCCCTCCACTTT. Its protein product is CASSQSGSYNSPLHF.

Only a few counts were recorded for this clone. The V gene is TRBV29-1, the J gene TRBJ2-5; D uncertain. This CDR3 has 14 residues. Per germline, CDR1 SQVTM and CDR2 ANQGSEA. V lost 1 base and J 5 bases, leaving 14 bases between the germline ends. CDR3 residues: CSVEGTEDGETQYF. The CDR3 DNA sequence: TGCAGCGTTGAAGGTACAGAAGATGGCGAGACCCAGTACTTC.

The V and J genes are TRBV4-3 and TRBJ2-3, with TRBD2 matching over 7 bases. Germline lookup yields CDR1 LGHNA and CDR2 YSLEER. The CDR3 extends over 16 amino acids. Trimming removed 0 bases from V and 2 bases from J; junction bases left unmatched: 5. CDR3 protein: CASSQEIGGITDTQYF. Written as DNA, the CDR3 is TGCGCCAGCAGCCAAGAGATCGGGGGGATCACAGATACGCAGTATTTT.

This chain uses TRBV4-3 with TRBJ2-1; D not certain. V lost 1 base to trimming and J lost 8 bases, with 3 bases between them. CDR3 length: 11 amino acids. The germline gives CDR1 LGHNA, CDR2 YSLEER. The CDR3 here is CASSQAHEQFF. The CDR3, as DNA: TGCGCCAGCAGCCAAGCCCATGAGCAGTTCTTC.

This sequence joins TRBV29-1 and TRBJ2-2; TRBD2 might be the D (6 bases). CDR1 is SQVTM and CDR2 is ANQGSEA in the germline V gene. The CDR3 runs to 15 residues. V was pared by 5 bases and J by 1 base, with 14 bases between. CDR3 amino acids: CSVRALAKNTGELFF. Written as DNA, the CDR3 is TGCAGCGTTAGAGCGCTAGCGAAGAACACCGGGGAGCTGTTTTTT.

Only a few counts were recorded for this clone. The chain links TRBV7-9 to TRBJ2-1; TRBD2 aligns across 12 bases. The CDR3 extends over 16 amino acids. Germline lookup yields CDR1 SEHNR and CDR2 FQNEAQ (reference sequence). Trimming removed 5 bases from V and 3 bases from J; junction bases left unmatched: 5. The CDR3 bases are TGTGCCAGCAGCAAAAGGACTAGCGGGATCTACAATGAGCAGTTCTTC. This encodes CASSKRTSGIYNEQFF. The full variable domain, completed using reference TRBV7-9 and TRBJ2-1, is DTGVSQNPRHKITKRGQNVTFRCDPISEHNRLYWYRQTLGQGPEFLTYFQNEAQLEKSRLLSDRFSAERPKGSFSTLEIQRTEQGDSAMYLCASSKRTSGIYNEQFFGPGTRLTVL.

The chain carries TRBV7-2 and TRBJ2-7; 7 nucleotides match TRBD1. CDR1 SGHTA and CDR2 FQGNSA come from the germline V gene. The CDR3 extends over 14 amino acids. V dropped 5 bases and J dropped 6; count of bases not matched to a gene: 10. CDR3 loop: CASSADRARGEQYF. CDR3 DNA sequence: TGTGCCAGCAGCGCTGACAGGGCAAGAGGCGAGCAGTACTTC. Combining the CDR3 with reference TRBV7-2 and TRBJ2-7 gives the whole variable domain GAGVSQSPSNKVTEKGKDVELRCDPISGHTALYWYRQSLGQGLEFLIYFQGNSAPDKSGLPSDRFSAERTGGSVSTLTIQRTQQEDSAVYLCASSADRARGEQYFGPGTRLTVT.

The chain uses TRBV30 and TRBJ2-3; TRBD2 is a possible D gene (6 bases). The V end lost 5 bases, the J end lost 0 bases, and 12 bases lay between the germline ends. The CDR3 is made up of 14 amino acids. From germline, CDR1 is GTSNPN and CDR2 SVGIG (reference sequence). The CDR3 sequence is CAWRGRGSTDTQYF. The DNA of the CDR3 is TGTGCCTGGCGGGGGAGAGGCAGCACAGATACGCAGTATTTT.

CDR3 amino acids: CASSQDQVDLYGYTF. CDR3 bases: TGCGCCAGCAGCCAAGATCAAGTGGACCTCTATGGCTACACCTTC. The chain uses TRBV4-1 and TRBJ1-2; unclear D gene. V shed 0 bases and J shed 4 bases, with 12 bases lying between them. CDR3 length: 15 amino acids. The germline gives CDR1 MGHRA, CDR2 YSYEKL.